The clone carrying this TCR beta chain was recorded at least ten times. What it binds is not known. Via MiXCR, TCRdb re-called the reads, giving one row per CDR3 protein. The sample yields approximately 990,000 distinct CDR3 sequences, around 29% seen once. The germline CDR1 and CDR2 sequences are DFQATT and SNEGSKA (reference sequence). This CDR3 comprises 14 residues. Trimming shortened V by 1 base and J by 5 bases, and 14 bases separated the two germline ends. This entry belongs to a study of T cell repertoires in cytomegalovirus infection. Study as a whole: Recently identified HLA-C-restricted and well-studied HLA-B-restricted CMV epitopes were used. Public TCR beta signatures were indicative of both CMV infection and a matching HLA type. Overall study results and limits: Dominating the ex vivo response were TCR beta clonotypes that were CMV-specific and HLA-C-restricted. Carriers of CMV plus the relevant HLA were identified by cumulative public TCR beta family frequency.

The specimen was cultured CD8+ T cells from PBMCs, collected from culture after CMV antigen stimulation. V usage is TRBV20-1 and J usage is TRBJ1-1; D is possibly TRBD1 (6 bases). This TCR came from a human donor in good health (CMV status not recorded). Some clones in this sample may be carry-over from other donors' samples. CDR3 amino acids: CSARVGGPPTEAFF. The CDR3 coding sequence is TGCAGTGCTAGAGTGGGGGGGCCGCCGACTGAAGCTTTCTTT.